This section outlines one T cell receptor (beta chain) sequence together with its context. Antigen specificity is unknown. Over chemoradiotherapy, repertoires were sampled more than once. V lost 6 bases and J lost 1, with 10 bases in between. The CDR3 consists of 14 residues. In germline, CDR1 is SGHNT, CDR2 YYREEE (reference sequence). Generated by immunoSEQ multiplex PCR, the TCRdb table keeps only in-frame clones and is missing some. Here the sample spans thousands of clones, 60% to 85% being singletons. The source of the sample is a study of chemoradiotherapy in HPV16-positive cancers. The study's findings and limits: For HPV16-positive patients, expanding HPV-responsive T cells associated with longer recurrence-free survival. Candidate HPV-specific clones and E7-related TCR motifs grew in tumor during treatment. Only two HPV16-positive patients supplied the functional HPV-specificity definition.

This chain uses TRBV5-4 with TRBJ2-2; possibly TRBD2 for D (6 bases). This receptor was obtained from a human donor with HPV-associated anogenital cancer. The sample was collected from a patient who underwent chemoradiotherapy. CDR3 sequence (DNA): TGTGCCAGCAATTGGGACTGGAACACCGGGGAGCTGTTTTTT. Translation: CASNWDWNTGELFF.